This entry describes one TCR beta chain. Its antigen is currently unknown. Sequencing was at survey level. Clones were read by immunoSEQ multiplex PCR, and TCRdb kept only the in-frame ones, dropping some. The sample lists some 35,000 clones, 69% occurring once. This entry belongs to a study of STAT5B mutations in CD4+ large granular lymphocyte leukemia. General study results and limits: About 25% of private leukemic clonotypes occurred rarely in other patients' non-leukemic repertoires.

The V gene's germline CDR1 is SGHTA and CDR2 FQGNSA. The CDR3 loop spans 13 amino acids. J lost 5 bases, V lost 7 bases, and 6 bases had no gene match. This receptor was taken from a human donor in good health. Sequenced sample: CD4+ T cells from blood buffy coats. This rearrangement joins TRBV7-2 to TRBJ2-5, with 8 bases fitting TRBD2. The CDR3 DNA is TGTGCCAGCACCCGGGGGGGCGGTGAGACCCAGTACTTC. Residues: CASTRGGGETQYF. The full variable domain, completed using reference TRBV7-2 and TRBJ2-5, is GAGVSQSPSNKVTEKGKDVELRCDPISGHTALYWYRQSLGQGLEFLIYFQGNSAPDKSGLPSDRFSAERTGGSVSTLTIQRTQQEDSAVYLCASTRGGGETQYFGPGTRLLVL.